These 22 T cell receptor beta chains were all obtained from the same sample, sequenced in a study of shared clonotypes between healthy human individuals. Libraries were prepared by immunoSEQ multiplex PCR; TCRdb keeps only in-frame clonotypes and omits some of them. The data hold approximately 740,000 clones, with around 92% observed a single time. The naive CD8 subset, CD45RO-negative cells positively selected for CCR7, excluded terminally differentiated effector memory CD45RA+ cells. Sequenced: naive CD8+ T cells sorted from blood. The receptors originated from a man in his thirties or forties in good health.

The V gene is TRBV6-1, the J gene TRBJ2-7; D possibly corresponds to TRBD2 (6 bases). Germline CDR1 is MNHNS and CDR2 is SASEGT. Trimming shortened V by 0 bases and J by 1 base, and 16 bases separated the two germline ends. This CDR3 spans 17 amino acids. CDR3 sequence reads: CASSEATPWLASYEQYF. CDR3 nucleotide sequence: TGTGCCAGCAGTGAAGCGACCCCGTGGCTAGCGTCCTACGAGCAGTACTTC.

Points on this clone: This specimen includes other DNA sequences encoding the same CDR3. The gene calls are TRBV27 and TRBJ1-5; D call uncertain. Trimming removed 1 base from V and 0 bases from J, with 7 bases in between. Germline CDR1 and CDR2: MNHEY and SMNVEV (reference sequence). This CDR3 has 15 amino acids. The CDR3 region has the DNA TGTGCCAGCAGTTTATTCTGGGGTAGCAATCAGCCCCAGCATTTT. The encoded protein is CASSLFWGSNQPQHF.

This chain uses TRBV27 with TRBJ2-7; 7 bases line up with TRBD1. The germline V gene encodes CDR1 MNHEY and CDR2 SMNVEV (reference sequence). J lost 5 bases, V lost 2 bases, and 6 bases had no gene match. This CDR3 contains 14 residues. CDR3 sequence: CASSLLYRGNEQYF. The CDR3 nucleotides are TGTGCCAGCAGTTTACTCTACAGGGGTAACGAGCAGTACTTC.

This sequence joins TRBV7-2 and TRBJ2-7, with TRBD1 matching over 8 bases. The V gene's germline CDR1 is SGHTA and CDR2 FQGNSA. The ends lost 5 bases at V and 1 base at J; junction bases unmatched: 7. The CDR3 is made up of 15 amino acids. CDR3 coding DNA: TGTGCCAGCAGCCTCCCGGACAGGGTGTCCTACGAGCAGTACTTC. It translates to CASSLPDRVSYEQYF. The complete variable domain, with remaining parts taken from reference TRBV7-2 and TRBJ2-7, reads GAGVSQSPSNKVTEKGKDVELRCDPISGHTALYWYRQSLGQGLEFLIYFQGNSAPDKSGLPSDRFSAERTGGSVSTLTIQRTQQEDSAVYLCASSLPDRVSYEQYFGPGTRLTVT.

V is TRBV5-4 and J is TRBJ1-2; TRBD1 aligns across 8 bases. The CDR3 consists of 14 residues. J gave up 3 bases and V 7 bases, and 8 bases lay outside the gene matches. Germline V lookup: CDR1 SGHNT, CDR2 YYREEE (reference sequence). The CDR3 nucleotides read TGTGCCAGCTCACCAGGGGGCGCTGACTATGGCTACACCTTC. It yields the protein CASSPGGADYGYTF.

V and J are TRBV7-8 and TRBJ2-7, with 10 bases matching TRBD1. CDR1 is SGHVS and CDR2 is FQNEAQ in the germline V gene. The CDR3 is made up of 16 amino acids. Trimming took 3 bases from V and 0 from J; bases not matched to a gene: 5. The CDR3 protein is CASSFPGQGTSYEQYF. For the CDR3, the DNA is TGTGCCAGCAGCTTTCCGGGACAGGGGACCTCCTACGAGCAGTACTTC. Variable domain in full (rest from reference TRBV7-8 and TRBJ2-7): GAGVSQSPRYKVAKRGQDVALRCDPISGHVSLFWYQQALGQGPEFLTYFQNEAQLDKSGLPSDRFFAERPEGSVSTLKIQRTQQEDSAVYLCASSFPGQGTSYEQYFGPGTRLTVT.

This rearrangement joins TRBV28 to TRBJ1-5; D call uncertain. The CDR3 is 12 residues long. Looked up from germline, CDR1 is MDHEN and CDR2 is SYDVKM. Between the trimmed V and J ends, which lost 2 bases and 9 bases, there was a span of 8 bases. The CDR3 DNA reads as TGTGCCAGCAGTTTACCGAGTGGGCCCCAGCATTTT. It specifies CASSLPSGPQHF.

This clone has a single count. V gene TRBV27 combines with J gene TRBJ1-2, with 12 bases fitting TRBD1. J was trimmed by 7 bases and V by 6 bases; bases with no gene match: 6. Germline CDR1 reads MNHEY; CDR2 reads SMNVEV (reference sequence). This CDR3 spans 14 amino acids. The CDR3 region has the DNA TGTGCCAGCAGCCCGGGACAGGGGGCACTTGGCTACACCTTC. It encodes CASSPGQGALGYTF.

Written as DNA, the CDR3 is TGTGCCAGCAGTTCACAGGGGGCGCCGTTCGGCTACACCTTC. Translation gives CASSSQGAPFGYTF. V is TRBV11-2 and J is TRBJ1-2, with TRBD1 identical over 9 bases. The CDR3 runs to 14 residues. The V gene end was trimmed by 6 bases and the J gene end by 8 bases; junction bases not matched to a gene: 10. The germline V gene encodes CDR1 SGHAT and CDR2 FQNNGV.

CDR3 loop: CASGVPPGELFF. The CDR3 nucleotides are TGCGCCAGCGGGGTTCCCCCCGGGGAGCTGTTTTTT. The genes are TRBV5-1 and TRBJ2-2; no clear D gene. V lost 7 bases, J lost 6 bases, and 10 bases lay in between. The CDR3 length is 12 residues. Per the germline V gene, CDR1 is SGHRS and CDR2 is YFSETQ.

The chain combines TRBV6-1 with TRBJ2-1; TRBD1 matches at 9 bases. The CDR3 is made up of 14 amino acids. V lost 6 bases to trimming and J lost 9 bases; unmatched junction nucleotides: 9. In germline, CDR1 is MNHNS, CDR2 SASEGT. This chain's CDR3 is CASSKTGGMSEQFF. CDR3 DNA: TGTGCCAGCAGCAAGACAGGGGGGATGAGTGAGCAGTTCTTC.

V is TRBV6-5 and J is TRBJ1-5; 7 positions agree with TRBD1. Germline CDR1 is MNHEY and CDR2 is SVGAGI. J lost 5 bases, V lost 6 bases, and 7 bases had no gene match. This CDR3 is 14 amino acids long. The CDR3 loop is CASSTQGPHQPQHF. In DNA form, the CDR3 reads TGTGCCAGCAGCACACAGGGGCCCCATCAGCCCCAGCATTTT.

This rearrangement joins TRBV4-1 to TRBJ2-1, with D maybe TRBD1 (5 bases). The CDR3 has 15 amino acids. Germline CDR1 is MGHRA and CDR2 is YSYEKL. The V and J ends lost 4 bases and 6 bases respectively, with 16 bases between them. CDR3 region: CASSPDPGLVNEQFF. The CDR3 DNA reads TGCGCCAGCAGCCCAGATCCAGGGCTGGTCAATGAGCAGTTCTTC.

The rearrangement joins TRBV11-2 to TRBJ2-3, with D possibly being TRBD1 (5 bases). CDR1 is SGHAT, CDR2 FQNNGV, per germline. This CDR3 has 16 amino acids. The ends were cut back, 1 base at V and 1 base at J, with 12 bases in the middle. Here the CDR3 reads CASSLVGQGGTDTQYF. Written as DNA, the CDR3 is TGTGCCAGCAGCTTAGTAGGTCAGGGCGGCACAGATACGCAGTATTTT.

The J gene is TRBJ1-2, the V gene TRBV29-1; a weak D match, TRBD1 (6 bases). With 6 bases removed from V and 5 bases from J, the gap between germline ends came to 16 bases. The germline CDR1 and CDR2 sequences are SQVTM and ANQGSEA. This CDR3 has 13 amino acids. The CDR3 DNA reads as TGCAGCGTGAGGGACACGGAAATTTATGGCTACACCTTC. Its protein product is CSVRDTEIYGYTF.

The sample holds one count of this clone. As DNA, the CDR3 is TGTGCCAGCAGCTTGGAGTTGGGCGGGGCCCTCTATGGCTACACCTTC. This gives the protein CASSLELGGALYGYTF. The chain recombines TRBV7-6 with TRBJ1-2, with a weak D call TRBD1 (5 bases). There are 16 residues in the CDR3. CDR1 is SGHVS and CDR2 is FNYEAQ in the germline V gene. V gave up 3 bases and J gave up 4 bases, with 18 bases separating them.

The chain has TRBV11-2 and TRBJ2-7; TRBD1 aligns across 8 bases. J was trimmed by 6 bases and V by 3 bases; bases with no gene match: 4. Germline V gene sequence: CDR1 SGHAT, CDR2 FQNNGV. This CDR3 has 13 residues. CDR3 amino acids: CASSFGQGSEQYF. The DNA of the CDR3 is TGTGCCAGCAGCTTCGGACAGGGTAGCGAGCAGTACTTC.

V usage is TRBV5-4 and J usage is TRBJ2-7; no clear D. Germline loops: CDR1 SGHNT, CDR2 YYREEE (reference sequence). V lost 0 bases, J lost 0 bases, and 7 bases lay in between. CDR3 length: 14 amino acids. The CDR3: CASSLEESSYEQYF. The CDR3 DNA reads as TGTGCCAGCAGCTTGGAGGAGAGCTCCTACGAGCAGTACTTC.

The genes are TRBV7-8 and TRBJ2-1, with TRBD2 identical over 12 bases. The V gene's germline CDR1 is SGHVS and CDR2 FQNEAQ. The CDR3 loop spans 16 amino acids. The V and J ends lost 4 bases and 7 bases, in that order; junction bases with no gene match: 8. The CDR3, as DNA: TGTGCCAGCAGCTCCTTACTAGCGGGAGGCTCAAATGAGCAGTTCTTC. This codes for CASSSLLAGGSNEQFF. The complete variable domain, with remaining parts taken from reference TRBV7-8 and TRBJ2-1, reads GAGVSQSPRYKVAKRGQDVALRCDPISGHVSLFWYQQALGQGPEFLTYFQNEAQLDKSGLPSDRFFAERPEGSVSTLKIQRTQQEDSAVYLCASSSLLAGGSNEQFFGPGTRLTVL.

This rearrangement joins TRBV7-9 to TRBJ1-5; D remains ambiguous. Looked up from germline, CDR1 is SEHNR and CDR2 is FQNEAQ (reference sequence). V was clipped by 7 bases and J by 4 bases, with 14 bases between them. The CDR3 is 14 amino acids. CDR3 coding DNA: TGTGCCAGCAAACTCGTCCCGGGGAATCAGCCCCAGCATTTT. Protein sequence: CASKLVPGNQPQHF. The full variable domain, in which reference TRBV7-9 and TRBJ1-5 provide the parts outside the CDR3, is DTGVSQNPRHKITKRGQNVTFRCDPISEHNRLYWYRQTLGQGPEFLTYFQNEAQLEKSRLLSDRFSAERPKGSFSTLEIQRTEQGDSAMYLCASKLVPGNQPQHFGDGTRLSIL.

This chain links TRBV6-1 with TRBJ2-7; 9 bases are a match to TRBD2. V lost 7 bases to trimming and J lost 4 bases; unmatched junction nucleotides: 8. In germline, CDR1 is MNHNS, CDR2 SASEGT. This CDR3 contains 14 residues. This CDR3 reads CASIELAGLYEQYF. The CDR3 nucleotides read TGTGCCAGCATAGAACTAGCGGGCCTATACGAGCAGTACTTC.

The CDR3 bases are TGTGCCAGCAGTCATGGGGACACCCGGGGCCAAGAGACCCAGTACTTC. Encoded protein: CASSHGDTRGQETQYF. This chain connects TRBV28 to TRBJ2-5; TRBD1 might be the D (6 bases). In germline, CDR1 is MDHEN, CDR2 SYDVKM. The V end lost 5 bases, the J end lost 1 base, and 17 bases lay between the germline ends. The CDR3 contains 16 residues.